This record looks at one TCR beta chain sequence and its context. The junction differs from germline at one of its ends, possibly a read error. This sample is part of a study of blood T cell repertoires in COVID-19. Study background: From the United States, Italy and Spain came samples of acute and convalescent COVID-19.

Authors' methods: Quantification of nucleated cells was approximated via reference gene primer amplification. Sequencing used immunoSEQ multiplex PCR; TCRdb keeps in-frame clones, though not all of them. The V and J calls and the clone size are those of that table, but D and trimming were determined from the DNA. This sample carries under 200,000 clones, roughly 83% of them seen once, and the ten largest clones take about 1.5%. This receptor was obtained from a human donor in a cohort sampled during active COVID-19. Specimen: peripheral blood.

The chain's CDR3 is CASSLRTGGAGF. CDR3 nucleotide sequence: TGTGCCAGCAGCCTGCGGACAGGGGGCGCCGGATTT. The chain has TRBV7-2 and TRBJ1-1, with TRBD1 identical over 11 bases. The germline gives CDR1 SGHTA, CDR2 FQGNSA. The length of the CDR3 is 12 residues.